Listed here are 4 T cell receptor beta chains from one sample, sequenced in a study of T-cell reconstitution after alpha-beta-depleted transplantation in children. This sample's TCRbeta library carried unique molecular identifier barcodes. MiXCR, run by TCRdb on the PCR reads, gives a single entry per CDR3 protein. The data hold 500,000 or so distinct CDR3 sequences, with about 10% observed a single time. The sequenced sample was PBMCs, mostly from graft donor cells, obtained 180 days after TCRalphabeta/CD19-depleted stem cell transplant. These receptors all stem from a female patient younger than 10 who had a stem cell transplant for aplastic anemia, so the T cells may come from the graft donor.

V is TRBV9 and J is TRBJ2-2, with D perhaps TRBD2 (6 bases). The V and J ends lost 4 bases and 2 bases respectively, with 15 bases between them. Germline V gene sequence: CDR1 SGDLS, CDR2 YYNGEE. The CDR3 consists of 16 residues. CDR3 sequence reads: CASSRQSGLNTGELFF. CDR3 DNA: TGTGCCAGCAGCCGCCAGTCGGGACTCAACACCGGGGAGCTGTTTTTT.

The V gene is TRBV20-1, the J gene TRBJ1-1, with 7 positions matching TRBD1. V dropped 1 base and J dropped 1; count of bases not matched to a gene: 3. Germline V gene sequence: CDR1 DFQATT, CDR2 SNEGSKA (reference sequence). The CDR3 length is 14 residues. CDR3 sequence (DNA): TGCAGTGCTAGAGCAGGGGGAAAGAACACTGAAGCTTTCTTT. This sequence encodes CSARAGGKNTEAFF.

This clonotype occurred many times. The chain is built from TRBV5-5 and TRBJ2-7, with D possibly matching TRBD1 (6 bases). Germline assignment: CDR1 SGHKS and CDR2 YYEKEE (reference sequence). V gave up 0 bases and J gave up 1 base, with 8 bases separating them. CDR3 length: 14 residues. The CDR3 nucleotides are TGTGCCAGCAGCTTGGACAGGGTGTCCTACGAGCAGTACTTC. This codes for CASSLDRVSYEQYF.

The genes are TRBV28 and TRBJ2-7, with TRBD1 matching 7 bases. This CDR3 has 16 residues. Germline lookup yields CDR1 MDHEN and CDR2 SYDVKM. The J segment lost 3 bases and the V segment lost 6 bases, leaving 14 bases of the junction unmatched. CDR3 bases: TGTGCCAGCAGCTTACCACGGACAGGCCATAGCTACGAGCAGTACTTC. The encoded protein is CASSLPRTGHSYEQYF.